The 20 T cell receptor beta chains listed next were all sequenced from one sample in a study of OX40 agonist ivuxolimab in advanced cancers. TCRdb's table, derived via immunoSEQ multiplex PCR, lists solely in-frame clones and lacks some. Among around 67,000 clones listed, roughly four fifths were seen once. The material was CD4+ or CD8+ T cells sorted from blood, obtained in a trial of the OX40 agonist ivuxolimab. All receptors derive from an adult with an advanced solid tumor such as melanoma, head and neck, liver or kidney cancer.

The chain uses TRBV11-2 and TRBJ1-4; 7 bases agree with TRBD1. The CDR3 covers 15 residues. The germline V gene has CDR1 SGHAT and CDR2 FQNNGV. Trimming took 5 bases from V and 4 from J; bases not matched to a gene: 7. Here the CDR3 reads CASSLTHRGNEKLFF. The CDR3 nucleotides read TGTGCCAGCAGCCTAACCCACAGGGGTAATGAAAAACTGTTTTTT.

This clone has more than one count but fewer than ten. The rearrangement uses TRBV6-5 and TRBJ1-2; D is unresolved. CDR1 MNHEY and CDR2 SVGAGI come from the germline V gene. The CDR3 sequence is 12 residues long. V lost 7 bases and J 4 bases, leaving 10 bases between the germline ends. Here the CDR3 reads CASKVGPYGYTF. The CDR3 nucleotides read TGTGCCAGCAAAGTAGGGCCCTATGGCTACACCTTC.

As for this clone: The junction shows a germline mismatch at one end, possibly a read error. The V and J genes are TRBV9 and TRBJ1-2; D is ambiguous. This CDR3 has 14 residues. Germline V gene lookup returns CDR1 SGDLS and CDR2 YYNGEE. The CDR3 protein is CASSVEAWADERYF. DNA for the CDR3: TGTGCCAGCAGCGTAGAGGCTTGGGCAGACGAACGATACTTC.

The genes are TRBV19 and TRBJ1-5; 10 nucleotides align to TRBD1. V lost 7 bases and J lost 6; bases outside the gene matches: 9. CDR3 length equals 15 residues. CDR1 LNHDA and CDR2 SQIVND come from the germline V gene (reference sequence). This chain's CDR3 is CASTLTGGAGQPQHF. The DNA of the CDR3 is TGTGCCAGTACCTTGACAGGGGGCGCGGGTCAGCCCCAGCATTTT.

The chain joins TRBV27 to TRBJ2-3; D is unresolved. The CDR3 totals 15 residues. Germline lookup yields CDR1 MNHEY and CDR2 SMNVEV (reference sequence). The V and J ends lost 2 bases and 3 bases respectively, with 12 bases between them. The CDR3 region is CASSLMTFPTDTQYF. The CDR3 DNA sequence: TGTGCCAGCAGTTTAATGACGTTCCCGACAGATACGCAGTATTTT.

The rearrangement uses TRBV7-9 and TRBJ2-7; D is ambiguous. The V gene lost 1 base and the J gene lost 3 bases, with 7 bases spanning the gap. CDR1 SEHNR and CDR2 FQNEAQ come from the germline V gene (reference sequence). The CDR3 has 13 residues. CDR3 sequence: CASSLGLDYEQYF. CDR3 DNA sequence: TGTGCCAGCAGCTTAGGTCTGGACTACGAGCAGTACTTC.

This rearrangement joins TRBV4-2 to TRBJ2-2, with unresolved D. Trimming removed 1 base from V and 1 base from J, with 7 bases in between. Germline CDR1 is LGHNA and CDR2 is YNFKEQ. The CDR3 is 15 amino acids. CDR3 coding DNA: TGTGCCAGCAGCCAAGGGTTGGGGAACACCGGGGAGCTGTTTTTT. This codes for CASSQGLGNTGELFF.

The chain links TRBV19 to TRBJ2-1; D remains unclear. V was cut by 2 bases and J by 8 bases, with 19 bases left in between. The V gene's germline CDR1 is LNHDA and CDR2 SQIVND (reference sequence). This CDR3 contains 16 residues. CDR3 coding DNA: TGTGCCAGTAGTATAAAAGGTTGGAGTTCGGGCGATGAGCAGTTCTTC. It specifies CASSIKGWSSGDEQFF.

The rearrangement uses TRBV9 and TRBJ2-1; D is perhaps TRBD2 (6 bases). This CDR3 is built from 13 residues. Germline V CDR1 and CDR2: SGDLS, YYNGEE. Trimming took 4 bases from V and 4 from J, leaving 9 bases between them. CDR3 sequence reads: CASSYRGYNEQFF. In DNA form, the CDR3 reads TGTGCCAGCAGCTACCGGGGGTACAATGAGCAGTTCTTC.

In this sample, this clone turned up a few times. This chain links TRBV9 with TRBJ1-2; D remains ambiguous. Trimming stripped 3 bases from V and 0 bases from J, with 9 bases between. The CDR3 runs to 14 residues. From germline, CDR1 is SGDLS and CDR2 YYNGEE. CDR3 protein: CASSGIKANYGYTF. In nucleotides, the CDR3 is TGTGCCAGCAGCGGCATAAAAGCTAACTATGGCTACACCTTC.

The chain uses TRBV5-1 and TRBJ1-4, with 7 bases identical to TRBD1. After removal of 5 bases from V and 8 bases from J, the junction contained 9 bases not matched to a gene. Germline V gene lookup returns CDR1 SGHRS and CDR2 YFSETQ. This CDR3 contains 14 residues. The CDR3 loop is CASSQGGLREKLFF. The CDR3 region has the DNA TGCGCCAGCAGTCAGGGGGGTCTCAGGGAAAAACTGTTTTTT. Variable domain in full (rest from reference TRBV5-1 and TRBJ1-4): KAGVTQTPRYLIKTRGQQVTLSCSPISGHRSVSWYQQTPGQGLQFLFEYFSETQRNKGNFPGRFSGRQFSNSRSEMNVSTLELGDSALYLCASSQGGLREKLFFGSGTQLSVL.

The V and J genes are TRBV6-1 and TRBJ1-5; D perhaps matches TRBD1 (6 bases). Germline V gives CDR1 MNHNS, CDR2 SASEGT. This CDR3 has 14 amino acids. V dropped 0 bases and J dropped 7 bases, with 10 bases sitting between them. In DNA form, the CDR3 reads TGTGCCAGCAGTGAAGCGAGCAGGGGACAGCCCCAGCATTTT. Translation: CASSEASRGQPQHF.

This clone occurred a few times. The rearrangement links TRBV7-9 to TRBJ2-1, with D uncertain. V lost 5 bases and J lost 5, with 19 bases in between. The CDR3 extends over 16 amino acids. Germline CDR1 is SEHNR and CDR2 is FQNEAQ (reference sequence). As DNA, the CDR3 is TGTGCCAGCAGCCCGCCGTGGCGTAGCCTAAACAATGAGCAGTTCTTC. It codes for CASSPPWRSLNNEQFF.

The rearrangement uses TRBV7-6 and TRBJ1-6; 8 bases are shared with TRBD1. Germline V lookup: CDR1 SGHVS, CDR2 FNYEAQ. CDR3 length equals 13 residues. Trimming removed 2 bases from V and 10 bases from J; junction bases left unmatched: 1. CDR3 region: CASSLQGASPLHF. The CDR3 nucleotides read TGTGCCAGCAGCTTACAGGGGGCCTCACCCCTCCACTTT. The entire variable domain, with the rest obtained from reference TRBV7-6 and TRBJ1-6, is as follows: GAGVSQSPRYKVTKRGQDVALRCDPISGHVSLYWYRQALGQGPEFLTYFNYEAQQDKSGLPNDRFSAERPEGSISTLTIQRTEQRDSAMYRCASSLQGASPLHFGNGTRLTVT.

This sequence joins TRBV7-3 and TRBJ2-2, with 7 bases lining up with TRBD1. The CDR3 spans 14 residues. V shed 5 bases, J shed 3 bases, and the junction held 3 bases outside the gene matches. The germline CDR1 and CDR2 sequences are SGHTA and FQGTGA. CDR3 bases: TGTGCCAGCAGCATGGGGACAGACACCGGGGAGCTGTTTTTT. This encodes CASSMGTDTGELFF.

This rearrangement joins TRBV5-1 to TRBJ1-4; D is unresolved. Trimming left V 0 bases short and J 0 bases short, with 9 bases between. Germline CDR1 and CDR2: SGHRS and YFSETQ. The CDR3 has 16 residues. In nucleotides, the CDR3 is TGCGCCAGCAGCTTGGGGCAGCTATCAACTAATGAAAAACTGTTTTTT. This sequence encodes CASSLGQLSTNEKLFF. The variable domain in full, with the rest retrieved from reference TRBV5-1 and TRBJ1-4, is KAGVTQTPRYLIKTRGQQVTLSCSPISGHRSVSWYQQTPGQGLQFLFEYFSETQRNKGNFPGRFSGRQFSNSRSEMNVSTLELGDSALYLCASSLGQLSTNEKLFFGSGTQLSVL.

This chain connects TRBV11-2 to TRBJ1-2; 7 bases match TRBD1. From germline, CDR1 is SGHAT and CDR2 FQNNGV. V dropped 5 bases and J dropped 6; count of bases not matched to a gene: 6. The CDR3 runs 13 residues. For the CDR3, the DNA is TGTGCCAGCAGCCCGACAGGGCTCCATGGCTACACCTTC. Translated, it gives CASSPTGLHGYTF.

This clone was counted a single time. V is TRBV16 and J is TRBJ2-5; a possible D gene is TRBD2 (6 bases). The CDR3 totals 14 residues. Trimming stripped 2 bases from V and 4 bases from J, with 11 bases between. The germline CDR1 and CDR2 sequences are KGHSY and FQNENV. This CDR3 reads CASSQTGVGETQYF. The CDR3 DNA sequence: TGTGCCAGCAGCCAAACGGGGGTTGGAGAGACCCAGTACTTC. The whole variable domain, remainder taken from reference TRBV16 and TRBJ2-5, is GEEVAQTPKHLVRGEGQKAKLYCAPIKGHSYVFWYQQVLKNEFKFLISFQNENVFDETGMPKERFSAKCLPNSPCSLEIQATKLEDSAVYFCASSQTGVGETQYFGPGTRLLVL.

The CDR3 region has the DNA TGCGCCAGCAGCACCAGGGGGCGCGGGTCAGTTTCGGGCACTGAAGCTTTCTTT. This translates into CASSTRGRGSVSGTEAFF. This sequence joins TRBV5-1 and TRBJ1-1, with 8 positions matching TRBD1. Germline CDR1 and CDR2: SGHRS and YFSETQ. The length of the CDR3 is 18 residues. V lost 4 bases, J lost 4 bases, and 18 bases stayed unmatched.

The chain joins TRBV5-1 to TRBJ2-5; D possibly matches TRBD1 or TRBD2 (5 bases each). The germline V gene encodes CDR1 SGHRS and CDR2 YFSETQ. The CDR3 contains 12 residues. Trimming pared 1 base from V and 11 bases from J, leaving 12 bases between. The CDR3 loop is CASSLPLGEQYF. The CDR3 DNA reads TGCGCCAGCAGCTTGCCTCTAGGGGAGCAGTACTTC.